This TCR beta chain is from a study of blood T cell repertoires in COVID-19 (dated by TCRdb to about 2020). Regarding the research as a whole: The collaborator samples originated in the United States, Italy and Spain and spanned the acute and convalescent phases of COVID-19. The material from the prospective study consisted of cDNA or gDNA derived from T cells, B-cell-depleted T cells, or PBMCs. Subjects who had been exposed to COVID-19, were actively infected with it, or had recovered from it provided the deeply sampled blood TCRbeta repertoires that made up the dataset. The repertoires were made available in a free public database intended to serve as a resource for research on the immune response to SARS-CoV-2. Samples came from the ongoing ImmuneRACE study (first 160 participants) plus 1,254 subjects from 6 global collaborators. The sample metadata nearly always contained a de-identified subject ID, COVID-19 status, age in years and sex. HLA class I and class II types, where available, came from metadata supplied by the sample provider rather than from assay-based typing. Here is what the overall study found, with its caveats: How much clinical and demographic metadata was included differed by source and by participant, and the metadata was provided uncurated.

V loses 1 base at its end and J loses 6 bases; junction bases beyond the gene matches: 4. The cysteine opens and the phenylalanine closes a CDR3 of 14 amino acids. Of the read, only the CDR3 DNA is kept; its 42 bases are in frame from base 1. The germline V gene specifies SGHAT as CDR1 and FQNNGV as CDR2. TCRbeta CDR3 regions were amplified from genomic DNA by means of the immunoSEQ Assay, a bias-controlled multiplex PCR. Per the original workflow: The number of nucleated cells in each sample was estimated from the amplification of reference gene primers within the assay. To quantify the absolute abundance of each unique TCRbeta CDR3 rearrangement, sequence reads were collapsed and filtered. For each sample, productive Simpson clonality was calculated as the square root of Simpson's diversity index over productive rearrangements. Held by TCRdb, this immuneACCESS table contains in-frame sequences only and omits some clones. Under half of the omission traces to an unresolved V gene where checked; the cause of the rest is unknown. That table gives V, J and clone size, and the DNA gave D and trimming. A total of 100,000 to 150,000 clones appear in this sample, approximately 89% of them only once. The ten largest clones take up over 9.5% of the sample.

In Seattle, one collaborating source enrolled patients while the infection was active and tracked those patients longitudinally over the course of disease. Collaborating institutions collected whole blood in K2EDTA tubes following their own protocols. For TCRbeta analysis, collaborator samples were shipped as frozen whole blood, as isolated PBMCs, or as DNA extracted from either sample type. Turning to this clone: The target of this receptor is not known. Base qualities are not at hand, and no much larger clone is one base apart.

Sequenced input: peripheral blood. The clonotype originates from a woman aged 65 to 85 with COVID-19, enrolled during active disease. This chain is built from TRBV11-2 and TRBJ2-7; 9 junctional bases match TRBD1. Here the CDR3 is given as CASSLGTGAFEQYF. The DNA reads TGTGCCAGCAGCTTAGGGACAGGGGCTTTCGAGCAGTACTTC.